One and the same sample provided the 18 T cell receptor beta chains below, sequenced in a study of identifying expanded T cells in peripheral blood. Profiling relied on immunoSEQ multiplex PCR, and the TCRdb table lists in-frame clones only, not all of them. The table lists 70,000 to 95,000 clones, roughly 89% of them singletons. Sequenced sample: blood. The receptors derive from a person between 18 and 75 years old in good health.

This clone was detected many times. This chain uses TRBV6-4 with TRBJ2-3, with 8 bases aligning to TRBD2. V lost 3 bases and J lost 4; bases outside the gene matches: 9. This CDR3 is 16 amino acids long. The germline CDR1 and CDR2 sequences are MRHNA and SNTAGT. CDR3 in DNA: TGTGCCAGCAGTGAAGAAAGCGGGGGAGGAGCAGATACGCAGTATTTT. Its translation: CASSEESGGGADTQYF.

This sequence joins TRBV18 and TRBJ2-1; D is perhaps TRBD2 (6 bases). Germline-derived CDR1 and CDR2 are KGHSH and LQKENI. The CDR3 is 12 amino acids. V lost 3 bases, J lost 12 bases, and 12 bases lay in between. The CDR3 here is CASSPEGIGQFF. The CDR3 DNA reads TGTGCCAGCTCACCGGAGGGAATCGGGCAGTTCTTC.

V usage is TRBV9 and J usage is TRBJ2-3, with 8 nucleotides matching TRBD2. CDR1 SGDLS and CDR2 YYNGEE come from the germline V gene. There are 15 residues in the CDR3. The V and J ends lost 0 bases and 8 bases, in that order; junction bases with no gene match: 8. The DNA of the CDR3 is TGTGCCAGCAGCGTAGTTAGCGGGGTGGCAGGTACGCAGTATTTT. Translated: CASSVVSGVAGTQYF.

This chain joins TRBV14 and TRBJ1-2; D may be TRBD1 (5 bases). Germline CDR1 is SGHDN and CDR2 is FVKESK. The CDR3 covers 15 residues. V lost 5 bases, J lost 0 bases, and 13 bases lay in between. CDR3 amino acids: CASSARRAPNYGYTF. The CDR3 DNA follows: TGTGCCAGCAGCGCCCGCAGGGCACCTAACTATGGCTACACCTTC.

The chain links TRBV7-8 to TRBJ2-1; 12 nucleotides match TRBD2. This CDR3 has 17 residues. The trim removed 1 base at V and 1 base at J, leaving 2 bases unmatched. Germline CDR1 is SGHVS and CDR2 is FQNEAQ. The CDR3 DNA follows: TGTGCCAGCAGCTTAGAAGGGACTAGCGGGTCCTACAATGAGCAGTTCTTC. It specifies CASSLEGTSGSYNEQFF.

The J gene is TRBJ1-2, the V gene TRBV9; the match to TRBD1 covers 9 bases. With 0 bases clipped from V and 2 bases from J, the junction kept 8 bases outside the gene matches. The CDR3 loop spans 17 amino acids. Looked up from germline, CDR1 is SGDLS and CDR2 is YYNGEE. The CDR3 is CASSVGWGTGRNYGYTF. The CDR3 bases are TGTGCCAGCAGCGTAGGATGGGGGACAGGGAGAAACTATGGCTACACCTTC.

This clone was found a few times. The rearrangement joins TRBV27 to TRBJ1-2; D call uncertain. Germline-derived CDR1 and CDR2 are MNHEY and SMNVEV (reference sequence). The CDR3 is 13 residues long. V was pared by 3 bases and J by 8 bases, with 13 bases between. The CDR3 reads CASSFSGIEGYTF. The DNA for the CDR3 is TGTGCCAGCAGTTTTTCGGGGATCGAAGGCTACACCTTC.

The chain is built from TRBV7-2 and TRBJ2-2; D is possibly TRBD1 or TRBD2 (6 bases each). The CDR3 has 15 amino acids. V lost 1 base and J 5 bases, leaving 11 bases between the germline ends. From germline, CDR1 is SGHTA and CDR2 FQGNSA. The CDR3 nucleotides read TGTGCCAGCAGCTTAGGAGGGGGGCGGACCGGGGAGCTGTTTTTT. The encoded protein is CASSLGGGRTGELFF. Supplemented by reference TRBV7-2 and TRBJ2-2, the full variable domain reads GAGVSQSPSNKVTEKGKDVELRCDPISGHTALYWYRQSLGQGLEFLIYFQGNSAPDKSGLPSDRFSAERTGGSVSTLTIQRTQQEDSAVYLCASSLGGGRTGELFFGEGSRLTVL.

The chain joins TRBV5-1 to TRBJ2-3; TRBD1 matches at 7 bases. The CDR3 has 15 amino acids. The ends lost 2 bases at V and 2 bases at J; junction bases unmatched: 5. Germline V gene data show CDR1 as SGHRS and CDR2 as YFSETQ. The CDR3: CASSFRTGNTDTQYF. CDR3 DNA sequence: TGCGCCAGCAGCTTCCGGACAGGAAACACAGATACGCAGTATTTT. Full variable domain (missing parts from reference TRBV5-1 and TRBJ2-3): KAGVTQTPRYLIKTRGQQVTLSCSPISGHRSVSWYQQTPGQGLQFLFEYFSETQRNKGNFPGRFSGRQFSNSRSEMNVSTLELGDSALYLCASSFRTGNTDTQYFGPGTRLTVL.

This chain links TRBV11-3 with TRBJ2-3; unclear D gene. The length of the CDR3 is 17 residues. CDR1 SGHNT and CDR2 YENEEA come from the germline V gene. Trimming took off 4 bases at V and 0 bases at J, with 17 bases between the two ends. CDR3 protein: CASSWRGGQTSTDTQYF. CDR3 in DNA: TGTGCCAGCAGCTGGCGTGGCGGCCAGACTAGCACAGATACGCAGTATTTT.

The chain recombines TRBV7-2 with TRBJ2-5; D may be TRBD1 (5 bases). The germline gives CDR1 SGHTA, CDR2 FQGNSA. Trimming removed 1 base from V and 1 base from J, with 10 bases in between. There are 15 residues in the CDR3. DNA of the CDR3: TGTGCCAGCAGCTTAGGGGGCCCTCTCCAAGAGACCCAGTACTTC. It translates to CASSLGGPLQETQYF.

The CDR3 bases are TGTGCCAGCAGCTTAGTTTCTGTCGGCGGGAGGGTCGCAGATACGCAGTATTTT. This translates into CASSLVSVGGRVADTQYF. The gene calls are TRBV7-2 and TRBJ2-3; the match to TRBD2 covers 9 bases. V dropped 1 base and J dropped 4; count of bases not matched to a gene: 12. The CDR3 spans 18 residues. CDR1 is SGHTA, CDR2 FQGNSA, per germline.

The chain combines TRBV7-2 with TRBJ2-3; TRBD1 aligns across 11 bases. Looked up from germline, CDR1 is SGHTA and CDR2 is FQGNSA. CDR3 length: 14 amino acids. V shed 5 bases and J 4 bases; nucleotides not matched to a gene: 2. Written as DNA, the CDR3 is TGTGCCAGCAGCCCGGGACAGGGGGCAGATACGCAGTATTTT. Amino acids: CASSPGQGADTQYF.

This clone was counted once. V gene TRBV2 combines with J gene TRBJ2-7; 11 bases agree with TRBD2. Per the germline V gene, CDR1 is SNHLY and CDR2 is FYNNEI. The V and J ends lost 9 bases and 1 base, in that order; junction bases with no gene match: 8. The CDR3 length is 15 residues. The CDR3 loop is CASTRGLAVSYEQYF. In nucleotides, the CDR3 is TGTGCCAGTACCAGGGGACTAGCGGTTTCCTACGAGCAGTACTTC.

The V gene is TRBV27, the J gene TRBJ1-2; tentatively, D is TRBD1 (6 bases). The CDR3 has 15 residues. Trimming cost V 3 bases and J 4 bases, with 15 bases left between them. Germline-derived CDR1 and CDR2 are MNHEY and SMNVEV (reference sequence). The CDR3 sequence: CASSFGGGGIYGYTF. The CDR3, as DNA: TGTGCCAGCAGTTTCGGGGGCGGCGGGATCTATGGCTACACCTTC.

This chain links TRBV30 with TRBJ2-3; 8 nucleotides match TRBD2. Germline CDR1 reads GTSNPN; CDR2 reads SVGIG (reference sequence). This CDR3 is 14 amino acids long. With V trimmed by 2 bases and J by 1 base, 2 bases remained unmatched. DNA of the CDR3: TGTGCCTGGAGTACAGCGGGGGGCACAGATACGCAGTATTTT. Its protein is CAWSTAGGTDTQYF.

The CDR3 region has the DNA TGTGCCAGCACCGACGGGACCCCACCATGGACCCAGTACTTC. This translates into CASTDGTPPWTQYF. The gene calls are TRBV7-9 and TRBJ2-5; D is possibly TRBD1 or TRBD2 (5 bases each). Trimming pared 7 bases from V and 7 bases from J, leaving 19 bases between. This CDR3 contains 14 residues. Germline V lookup: CDR1 SEHNR, CDR2 FQNEAQ (reference sequence). Drawing the rest from reference TRBV7-9 and TRBJ2-5, the complete variable domain is DTGVSQNPRHKITKRGQNVTFRCDPISEHNRLYWYRQTLGQGPEFLTYFQNEAQLEKSRLLSDRFSAERPKGSFSTLEIQRTEQGDSAMYLCASTDGTPPWTQYFGPGTRLLVL.

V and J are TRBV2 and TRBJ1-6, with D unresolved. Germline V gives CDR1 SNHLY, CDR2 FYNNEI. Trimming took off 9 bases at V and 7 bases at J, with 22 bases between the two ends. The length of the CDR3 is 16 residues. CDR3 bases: TGTGCCAGTCTGGTTGAGTTCGGGCCGGAAAATTCACCCCTCCACTTT. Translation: CASLVEFGPENSPLHF. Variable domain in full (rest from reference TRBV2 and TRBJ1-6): EPEVTQTPSHQVTQMGQEVILRCVPISNHLYFYWYRQILGQKVEFLVSFYNNEISEKSEIFDDQFSVERPDGSNFTLKIRSTKLEDSAMYFCASLVEFGPENSPLHFGNGTRLTVT.